Shown below are 7 T cell receptor beta chains from a single sample sequenced in a study of CD8+ T cells in alopecia areata. cDNA reverse transcribed from extracted RNA served as the sequencing template. Sequencing used immunoSEQ multiplex PCR; TCRdb keeps in-frame clones, though not all of them. The repertoire holds 100,000 to 150,000 clones, with approximately 58% as singletons. Source material: CD4+ T cells sorted from blood. The receptors shown here come from a human donor in good health.

The chain links TRBV30 to TRBJ1-2; the D is unclear. The CDR3 contains 11 residues. Germline CDR1 and CDR2: GTSNPN and SVGIG (reference sequence). Trimming cost V 2 bases and J 7 bases, with 8 bases left between them. Written as DNA, the CDR3 is TGTGCCTGGAGTTCATTGAGTGGCTACACCTTC. Protein sequence: CAWSSLSGYTF.

V usage is TRBV5-1 and J usage is TRBJ2-2, with D perhaps TRBD1 (6 bases). Trimming pared 4 bases from V and 2 bases from J, leaving 12 bases between. The CDR3 sequence is 15 residues long. Germline CDR1 reads SGHRS; CDR2 reads YFSETQ. As DNA, the CDR3 is TGCGCCAGCAGCCCCGGGACAATTAACACCGGGGAGCTGTTTTTT. It yields the protein CASSPGTINTGELFF.

V and J are TRBV5-1 and TRBJ2-7; 11 nucleotides match TRBD2. This CDR3 has 17 residues. V trimming: 4 bases; J trimming: 7 bases; junction bases outside the gene matches: 16. In germline, CDR1 is SGHRS, CDR2 YFSETQ. CDR3 sequence reads: CASSTTFRASGGNEQYF. The CDR3 DNA reads TGCGCCAGCAGCACCACCTTCAGGGCTAGCGGGGGGAATGAGCAGTACTTC.

In regard to this clone: Germline is not matched at one junction end, which may reflect a read error. V usage is TRBV29-1 and J usage is TRBJ2-7; 9 nucleotides agree with TRBD1. The CDR3 is 14 residues long. CDR1 and CDR2 (germline): SQVTM, ANQGSEA. The CDR3: CSGGRDRESSEQYF. In DNA form, the CDR3 reads TGCAGCGGGGGAAGGGACAGGGAGTCCTCCGAGCAGTACTTC.

The CDR3 DNA reads as TGCAGCGTGGGACAGGGCTCGACTGAAGCTTTCTTT. Protein sequence: CSVGQGSTEAFF. This sequence joins TRBV29-1 and TRBJ1-1; TRBD1 agrees at 9 bases. J lost 5 bases, V lost 6 bases, and 4 bases had no gene match. Germline V CDR1 and CDR2: SQVTM, ANQGSEA. This CDR3 is built from 12 residues. Together with reference TRBV29-1 and TRBJ1-1, the CDR3 gives the full variable domain: SAVISQKPSRDICQRGTSLTIQCQVDSQVTMMFWYRQQPGQSLTLIATANQGSEATYESGFVIDKFPISRPNLTFSTLTVSNMSPEDSSIYLCSVGQGSTEAFFGQGTRLTVV.

The genes are TRBV15 and TRBJ2-7; 9 bases match TRBD2. Germline V gives CDR1 LNHNV, CDR2 YYDKDF (reference sequence). Trimming took 0 bases from V and 7 from J; bases not matched to a gene: 7. The CDR3 length is 15 residues. CDR3 in DNA: TGTGCCACCAGCAGAGATCAAGCGGGGGGACGGGAGCAGTACTTC. Translation: CATSRDQAGGREQYF.

This clone was observed a handful of times. The chain couples TRBV2 to TRBJ2-7, with a weak D call TRBD2 (5 bases). Per germline, CDR1 SNHLY and CDR2 FYNNEI. The CDR3 consists of 16 residues. Trimming removed 4 bases at V and 3 bases at J, with 19 bases between. CDR3 in DNA: TGTGCCAGCAGTGTATTTCCAGCTAGCTCTAACTACGAGCAGTACTTC. Encoded protein: CASSVFPASSNYEQYF.